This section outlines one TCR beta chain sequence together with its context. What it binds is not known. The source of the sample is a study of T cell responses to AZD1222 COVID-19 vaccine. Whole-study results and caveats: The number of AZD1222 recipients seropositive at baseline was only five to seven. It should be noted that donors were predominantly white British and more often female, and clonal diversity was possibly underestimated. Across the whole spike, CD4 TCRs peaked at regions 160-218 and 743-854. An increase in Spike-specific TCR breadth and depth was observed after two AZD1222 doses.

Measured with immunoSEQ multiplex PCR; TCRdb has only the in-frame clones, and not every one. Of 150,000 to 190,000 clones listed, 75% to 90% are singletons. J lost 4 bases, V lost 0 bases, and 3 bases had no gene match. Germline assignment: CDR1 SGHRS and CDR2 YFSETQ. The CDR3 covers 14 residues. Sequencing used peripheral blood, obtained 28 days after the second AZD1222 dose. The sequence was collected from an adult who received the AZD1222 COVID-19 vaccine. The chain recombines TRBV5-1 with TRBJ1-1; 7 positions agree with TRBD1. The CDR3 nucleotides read TGCGCCAGCAGCTTGGAAGGGGGCCGCACTGAAGCTTTCTTT. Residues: CASSLEGGRTEAFF.